One and the same sample provided the 2 T cell receptor beta chains below, sequenced in a study of blood T cell repertoires in COVID-19. The data were produced by immunoSEQ multiplex PCR, yet TCRdb's version contains in-frame clones alone and is incomplete. The sample consists of over 250,000 clones, roughly 83% of them appearing once. Sequencing was done on a sample of peripheral blood. These receptors all come from a human donor with COVID-19, enrolled during active disease. The donor label of this sample is uncertain.

The V and J genes are TRBV5-8 and TRBJ1-5; D may be TRBD1 (6 bases). The CDR3 is made up of 14 amino acids. Germline CDR1 is SGHTS and CDR2 is YDEGEE. V shed 2 bases and J shed 4 bases, with 10 bases lying between them. The CDR3 nucleotides are TGTGCCAGCAGCTTAAACAGGGCTAATCAGCCCCAGCATTTT. Encoded protein: CASSLNRANQPQHF.

The gene calls are TRBV29-1 and TRBJ2-3; tentative D call: TRBD2 (6 bases). The CDR3 consists of 16 residues. Deletions cut 1 base from V and 2 bases from J, with 16 bases between. The germline gives CDR1 SQVTM, CDR2 ANQGSEA. The CDR3 region is CSVEASAGPPTDTQYF. The CDR3 DNA reads TGCAGCGTTGAAGCCTCGGCGGGACCCCCCACAGATACGCAGTATTTT.